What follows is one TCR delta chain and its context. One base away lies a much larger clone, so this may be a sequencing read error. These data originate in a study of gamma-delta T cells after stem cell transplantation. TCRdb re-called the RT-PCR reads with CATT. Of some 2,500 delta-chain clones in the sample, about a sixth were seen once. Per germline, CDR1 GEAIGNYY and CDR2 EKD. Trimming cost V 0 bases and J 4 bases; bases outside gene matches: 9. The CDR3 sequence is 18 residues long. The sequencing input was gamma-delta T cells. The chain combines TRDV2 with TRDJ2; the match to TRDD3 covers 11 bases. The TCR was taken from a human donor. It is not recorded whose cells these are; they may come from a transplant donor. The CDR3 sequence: CACDTVGDTGSSTAQLFF. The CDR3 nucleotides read TGTGCCTGTGACACCGTGGGGGATACGGGCTCTTCGACAGCACAACTCTTCTTT.